The rows below give T cell receptor beta chains drawn from one sample of a study of post-analysis software for immune sequencing data. TCRdb reprocessed the PCR reads via MiXCR and lists one record per CDR3 protein. Here the sample spans 700,000 to 900,000 distinct CDR3 sequences, approximately 44% being singletons. Material for sequencing was blood. The origin of the receptors is a girl aged 5-17 years with multiple sclerosis. Each CDR3 is given with its conserved first and last residue. A D gene is named only where the DNA matches it firmly. Not all rows give a size; the values are once, few, many and, for expanded clones, a class.

TRBV4-3	-	TRBJ2-3	-	TGCGCCAGCAGCCAAGATCACAGGGCTACAGATACGCAGTATTTT	CASSQDHRATDTQYF
TRBV10-3	-	TRBJ2-3	-	TGTGCCATCAGTGCAGGGCCCAACACAGATACGCAGTATTTT	CAISAGPNTDTQYF
TRBV25-1	few	TRBJ1-2	-	TGTGCCAGCCAAACCGTAGGGGAAGTTGGTGGCTACACCTTC	CASQTVGEVGGYTF
TRBV5-1	few	TRBJ2-1	TRBD1	TGCGCCAGCGGGACAGGGGCCGACAATGAGCAGTTCTTC	CASGTGADNEQFF
TRBV12-5	-	TRBJ2-7	-	TGTGCTAGTCCTGAGAGCTATGTCGCCTACGAGCAGTACTTC	CASPESYVAYEQYF
TRBV7-9	few	TRBJ1-2	-	TGTGCCAGCAGCACCATGGGGCCCTATGGCTACACCTTC	CASSTMGPYGYTF
TRBV20-1	few	TRBJ2-5	TRBD2	TGCAGTGCGAGGACTAGCGGGAGTGAGACCCAGTACTTC	CSARTSGSETQYF
TRBV6-5	-	TRBJ2-6	-	TGTGCCAGCAGTTACACGACCTCTGGGGCCAACGTCCTGACTTTC	CASSYTTSGANVLTF
TRBV18	few	TRBJ2-3	TRBD1	TGTGCCAGCTCACCAACCGGACAGGGAGACACAGATACGCAGTATTTT	CASSPTGQGDTDTQYF
TRBV12-3/TRBV12-4	few	TRBJ1-2	TRBD1	TGTGCCAGCAGTGGCCGCGGGACAGGGGTTTATGGCTACACCTTC	CASSGRGTGVYGYTF
TRBV27	few	TRBJ1-2	TRBD1	TGTGCCAGCAGTGGAATCCAGGGGGGGATTAACTATGGCTACACCTTC	CASSGIQGGINYGYTF
TRBV15	-	TRBJ1-1	-	TGTGCCACCAGCAGAGATTACGTGGCAGGCACTGAAGCTTTCTTT	CATSRDYVAGTEAFF
TRBV20-1	-	TRBJ2-1	TRBD2	TGCAGTGCTAGACCGAGCGGGAGAGCCTACAATGAGCAGTTCTTC	CSARPSGRAYNEQFF
TRBV6-5	few	TRBJ1-6	TRBD1	TGTGCCAGCAGTTCACAGGGGAATTCACCCCTCCACTTT	CASSSQGNSPLHF
TRBV20-1	-	TRBJ1-2	-	TGCAGTGCTAGGGGGACGACCTATGGCTACACCTTC	CSARGTTYGYTF
TRBV29-1	few	TRBJ2-5	TRBD2	TGCAGCTCCGGACTAGCGGGAGGCCAAGAGACCCAGTACTTC	CSSGLAGGQETQYF
TRBV29-1	-	TRBJ2-1	TRBD2	TGCAGCGTTTCTCGCGGGAGTCTCTATGAGCAGTTCTTC	CSVSRGSLYEQFF
TRBV20-1	-	TRBJ1-5	-	TGCAGTGCTAGAGCCCTAGTAGAGCCCCAGCATTTT	CSARALVEPQHF
TRBV7-2	few	TRBJ2-7	-	TGTGCCAGCAGCATGACTCCAGTTTACGAGCAGTACTTC	CASSMTPVYEQYF
TRBV3-1	few	TRBJ2-1	-	TGTGCCAGCAGCCAAGTCGGATCCGGGGGTAATGAGCAGTTCTTC	CASSQVGSGGNEQFF
TRBV29-1	-	TRBJ1-2	-	TGCAGCGTTGAACTCAGGAATTCTAACTATGGCTACACCTTC	CSVELRNSNYGYTF
TRBV7-2	-	TRBJ2-3	-	TGTGCCAGCAGCTTAACCGGACCTCCTTCTTACACAGATACGCAGTATTTT	CASSLTGPPSYTDTQYF
TRBV28	-	TRBJ2-3	-	TGTGCCAGCATTGACGCGGGAACTAGCACAGATACGCAGTATTTT	CASIDAGTSTDTQYF
TRBV15	-	TRBJ2-3	TRBD1	TGTGCCACCGGAGGGACAGGGGGACGCACAGATACGCAGTATTTT	CATGGTGGRTDTQYF
TRBV18	once	TRBJ2-7	-	TGTGCCAGCTCACAACAGAGCTACGAGCAGTACTTC	CASSQQSYEQYF
TRBV2	few	TRBJ2-5	TRBD1	TGTGCCAGCTCACAGGGGATGCGAGAGACCCAGTACTTC	CASSQGMRETQYF
TRBV28	-	TRBJ1-5	-	TGTGCCAGCAGTTTCCGTACGCGACAGGATCAGCCCCAGCATTTT	CASSFRTRQDQPQHF
TRBV12-3/TRBV12-4	once	TRBJ1-5	TRBD1	TGTGCCAGCAGTTTAGGAGGCCAGGGGGAAGGGCAGCCCCAGCATTTT	CASSLGGQGEGQPQHF
TRBV6-5	few	TRBJ1-2	-	TGTGCCAGCAGGGCGGGGCTTTTGAGCTACACCTTC	CASRAGLLSYTF
TRBV7-7	-	TRBJ2-1	-	TGTGCTAGCAGCTTTTCTCGGAGCTCCTACAATGAGCAGTTCTTC	CASSFSRSSYNEQFF
TRBV9	-	TRBJ2-3	TRBD2	TGTGCCAGCAGCGTACTAGCGGGGACAGATACGCAGTATTTT	CASSVLAGTDTQYF
TRBV6-1	-	TRBJ2-1	-	TGTGCCAGATTTCGGCGAGCGCAGAATGAGCAGTTCTTC	CARFRRAQNEQFF
TRBV10-3	few	TRBJ2-3	-	TGTGCCATCAGTGAGTTCGTAAGTGGAGGCAGGGTGGCAGATACGCAGTATTTT	CAISEFVSGGRVADTQYF
TRBV7-3	few	TRBJ2-1	-	TGTGCCAGCAGCTTAGCTTTCTACAATGAGCAGTTCTTC	CASSLAFYNEQFF
TRBV4-3	once	TRBJ2-5	-	TGCGCCAGCAGCCAAGATACCAACCCCACTTTCACCCAAGAGACCCAGTACTTC	CASSQDTNPTFTQETQYF
TRBV20-1	-	TRBJ2-1	-	TGCAGTGCTAAGGGGACCTACTCCTACAATGAGCAGTTCTTC	CSAKGTYSYNEQFF
TRBV5-1	-	TRBJ1-4	-	TGCGCCAGCAGCTTGGTGGACAGCTCTAGAGAAAAACTGTTTTTT	CASSLVDSSREKLFF
TRBV29-1	-	TRBJ2-7	-	TGCAGTTTCACCACTGGGAGCTCCTACGAGCAGTACTTC	CSFTTGSSYEQYF
TRBV7-8	-	TRBJ2-2	-	TGTGCCAGCAGCTTAGTTCTTGTCGGGGAGCTGTTTTTT	CASSLVLVGELFF
TRBV25-1	few	TRBJ2-3	-	TGTGCCAGCCGGGGTGGGGTTAGCACAGATACGCAGTATTTT	CASRGGVSTDTQYF
TRBV29-1	many	TRBJ2-5	-	TGCAGCGTTTGGACGGGGATACAAGAGACCCAGTACTTC	CSVWTGIQETQYF
TRBV12-3/TRBV12-4	many	TRBJ1-2	-	TGTGCCAGCACTCCGGGGCAGGGGTTAGGCTACACCTTC	CASTPGQGLGYTF
TRBV10-3	-	TRBJ2-3	-	TGTGCCACGGGGCCCGGAATGGACTCATTAGCGGAGCCGACACTTAACACAGATACGCAGTATTTT	CATGPGMDSLAEPTLNTDTQYF
TRBV11-2	-	TRBJ2-7	-	TGTGCCAGCAGCTTATTTCCCGGGATGGGGGGAGAGCAGTACTTC	CASSLFPGMGGEQYF
TRBV12-3/TRBV12-4	-	TRBJ2-3	-	TGTGCCAGCAGGGGGGGACTCTTCCCTAGCACAGATACGCAGTATTTT	CASRGGLFPSTDTQYF
TRBV12-3/TRBV12-4	few	TRBJ2-5	-	TGTGCCAGCAGTTTGCCCCCCAGGGGGGAAGAGACCCAGTACTTC	CASSLPPRGEETQYF
TRBV28	few	TRBJ1-5	-	TGTGCCAGCAGTTTCCCGCCCCTCAGTGTTTCGCCCCAGCATTTT	CASSFPPLSVSPQHF
TRBV12-3/TRBV12-4	-	TRBJ2-5	TRBD2	TGTGCCAGCACCCCCCTCCTGGCGGGGGAGCAGTACTTC	CASTPLLAGEQYF
TRBV3-1	few	TRBJ1-2	-	TGTGCCAGCAGCCGTAAGACACCTGGCGGCTACACCTTC	CASSRKTPGGYTF
TRBV30	many	TRBJ2-3	-	TGTGCCTGGAGTAAAGAGGAGGTGGGAGATACGCAGTATTTT	CAWSKEEVGDTQYF
TRBV7-9	-	TRBJ2-3	TRBD2	TGTGCCAGCAGCTACAAAACAGGGACTAGCGGGAGGCTACGCACAGATACGCAGTATTTT	CASSYKTGTSGRLRTDTQYF
TRBV10-3	few	TRBJ2-5	TRBD2	TGTGCCATCGGGCTAGCGGGACCCGGGGAGACCCAGTACTTC	CAIGLAGPGETQYF
TRBV20-1	few	TRBJ2-1	-	TGCAGTGCTAGAGTAGGGTTTCTAGCCGATGAGCAGTTCTTC	CSARVGFLADEQFF
TRBV30	-	TRBJ2-1	-	TGTGCCTGGGGACCTCAACTCTTGCATCCGGAGCAGTTCTTC	CAWGPQLLHPEQFF